One sample yielded the 11 T cell receptor beta chains listed below, sequenced in a study of beta chain features in type 1 diabetes. Reverse transcription of all isolated RNA meant that expressed TCRB transcripts were sequenced. Only in-frame clones appear in the TCRdb table, and some are missing; sequencing was by immunoSEQ multiplex PCR. The sample consists of some 250,000 clones, 11% to 15% of them appearing once. Points from the study as a whole: Moderately but significantly shorter TCRB CDR3s were found in Type 1 diabetes patients in all four CD4+ subsets.

Their antigens remain unidentified. Sequences were obtained from naive CD4+ T cells from blood. The receptors were gathered from a man aged 30-40 years with type 1 diabetes.

This clone was seen a few times. This chain uses TRBV30 with TRBJ2-1, with TRBD2 identical over 7 bases. The V gene's germline CDR1 is GTSNPN and CDR2 SVGIG (reference sequence). This CDR3 is built from 14 residues. The V segment lost 0 bases and the J segment 6 bases; nucleotides outside the gene matches: 5. The CDR3 protein is CAWSVLTSSNEQFF. In DNA, the CDR3 is TGTGCCTGGAGTGTACTGACTAGCAGCAATGAGCAGTTCTTC. Using reference TRBV30 and TRBJ2-1 for the parts outside the CDR3, the full variable domain is SQTIHQWPATLVQPVGSPLSLECTVEGTSNPNLYWYRQAAGRGLQLLFYSVGIGQISSEVPQNLSASRPQDRQFILSSKKLLLSDSGFYLCAWSVLTSSNEQFFGPGTRLTVL.

This chain uses TRBV5-1 with TRBJ1-3; 7 bases map to TRBD1. The CDR3 sequence is 17 residues long. V shed 4 bases and J 0 bases; nucleotides not matched to a gene: 10. The V gene's germline CDR1 is SGHRS and CDR2 YFSETQ. The CDR3 DNA sequence: TGCGCCAGCAGCCCACGGGGACAGACTCTCTCTGGAAACACCATATATTTT. Amino acid sequence: CASSPRGQTLSGNTIYF.

This clone appeared a few times. The chain combines TRBV7-2 with TRBJ2-1; 8 positions agree with TRBD2. Germline values: CDR1 SGHTA, CDR2 FQGNSA. This CDR3 is built from 16 residues. V was pared by 1 base and J by 0 bases, with 2 bases of the junction left unmatched. The CDR3 region has the DNA TGTGCCAGCAGCTTAGACGGGGGGGGCTCCTACAATGAGCAGTTCTTC. As protein: CASSLDGGGSYNEQFF.

This clone has only a few counts. The chain couples TRBV4-1 to TRBJ1-4, with 7 nucleotides matching TRBD1. Germline assignment: CDR1 MGHRA and CDR2 YSYEKL. The V and J ends lost 4 bases and 0 bases, in that order; junction bases with no gene match: 5. The CDR3 covers 16 residues. The CDR3 spells CASSRQGPSTNEKLFF. Written as DNA, the CDR3 is TGCGCCAGCAGCCGACAGGGCCCCTCAACTAATGAAAAACTGTTTTTT.

This chain joins TRBV5-6 and TRBJ1-4; a possible D gene is TRBD1 (5 bases). V was shortened by 1 base and J by 4 bases, with 8 bases between the two germline ends. CDR3 length: 14 amino acids. Per the germline V gene, CDR1 is SGHDT and CDR2 is YYEEEE. CDR3 protein: CASSLQGFNEKLFF. The CDR3 bases are TGTGCCAGCAGCTTGCAGGGCTTTAATGAAAAACTGTTTTTT.

The chain joins TRBV6-1 to TRBJ2-3; 10 nucleotides line up with TRBD1. The CDR3 totals 13 residues. After removal of 7 bases from V and 6 bases from J, the junction contained 4 bases not matched to a gene. Germline V gene sequence: CDR1 MNHNS, CDR2 SASEGT. The CDR3 DNA is TGTGCCAGCATTTGGGACAGGGGTGATACGCAGTATTTT. Its protein is CASIWDRGDTQYF.

This chain joins TRBV15 and TRBJ2-1; D uncertain. Per germline, CDR1 LNHNV and CDR2 YYDKDF (reference sequence). This CDR3 is built from 11 residues. Trimming cost V 5 bases and J 10 bases, with 9 bases left between them. CDR3: CATSDSREQFF. The CDR3 DNA sequence: TGTGCCACCAGCGATTCGCGAGAGCAGTTCTTC.

Only a few counts were recorded for this clone. The V and J genes are TRBV5-1 and TRBJ2-1; 7 nucleotides align to TRBD1. V lost 1 base to trimming and J lost 4 bases; unmatched junction nucleotides: 5. There are 15 residues in the CDR3. Per germline, CDR1 SGHRS and CDR2 YFSETQ. In DNA, the CDR3 is TGCGCCAGCAGCTTGCACGGGACAGATTACAATGAGCAGTTCTTC. Translating it yields CASSLHGTDYNEQFF.

The chain is built from TRBV6-5 and TRBJ2-7; D is perhaps TRBD2 (5 bases). CDR1 is MNHEY, CDR2 SVGAGI, per germline. The CDR3 runs to 15 residues. V lost 6 bases and J lost 5, with 20 bases in between. The CDR3: CASSQNGIHRNEQYF. CDR3 nucleotide sequence: TGTGCCAGCAGCCAAAACGGGATCCATCGCAACGAGCAGTACTTC.

This chain joins TRBV6-5 and TRBJ1-1, with D perhaps TRBD1 (6 bases). Germline loops: CDR1 MNHEY, CDR2 SVGAGI. This CDR3 contains 12 residues. Trimming took off 6 bases at V and 9 bases at J, with 14 bases between the two ends. CDR3 nucleotides: TGTGCCAGCAGCCCTACAGGGCATCAAGCTTTCTTT. As protein: CASSPTGHQAFF.

The chain employs TRBV9 and TRBJ2-1, with D perhaps matching TRBD2 (5 bases). Germline V gene sequence: CDR1 SGDLS, CDR2 YYNGEE. V lost 3 bases to trimming and J lost 8 bases, with 9 bases between them. There are 12 residues in the CDR3. CDR3 in amino acids: CASSAGVDEQFF. In nucleotides, the CDR3 is TGTGCCAGCAGCGCCGGGGTAGATGAGCAGTTCTTC.